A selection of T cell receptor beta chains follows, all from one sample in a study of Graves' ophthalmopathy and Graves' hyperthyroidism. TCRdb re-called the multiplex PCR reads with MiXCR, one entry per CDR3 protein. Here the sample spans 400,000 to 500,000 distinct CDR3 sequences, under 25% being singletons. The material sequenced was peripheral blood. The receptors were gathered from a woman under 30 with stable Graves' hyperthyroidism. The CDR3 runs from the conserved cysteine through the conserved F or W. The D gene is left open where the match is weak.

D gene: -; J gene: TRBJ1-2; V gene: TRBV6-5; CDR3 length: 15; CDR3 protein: CASSLDRELTYGYTF
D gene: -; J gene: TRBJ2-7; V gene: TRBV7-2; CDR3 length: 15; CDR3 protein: CASSLVRPSPYEQYF
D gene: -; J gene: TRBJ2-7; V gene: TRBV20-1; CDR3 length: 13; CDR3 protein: CSALLGAGVEQYF
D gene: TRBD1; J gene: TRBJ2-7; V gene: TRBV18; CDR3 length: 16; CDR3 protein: CASSPLFRDRSYEQYF
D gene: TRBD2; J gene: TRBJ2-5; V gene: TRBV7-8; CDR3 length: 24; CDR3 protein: CASSLAWVTKVLVGLAGYQETQYF
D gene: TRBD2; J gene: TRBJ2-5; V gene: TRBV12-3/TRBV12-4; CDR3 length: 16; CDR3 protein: CASSLPSGGRGETQYF
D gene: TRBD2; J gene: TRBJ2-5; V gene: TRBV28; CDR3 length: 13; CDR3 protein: CASLLAAQETQYF
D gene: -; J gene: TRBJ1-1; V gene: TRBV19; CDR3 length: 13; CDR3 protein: CASSILTNTEAFF
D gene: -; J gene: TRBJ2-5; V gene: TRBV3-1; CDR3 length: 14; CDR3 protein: CASRSRPLVGTQYF
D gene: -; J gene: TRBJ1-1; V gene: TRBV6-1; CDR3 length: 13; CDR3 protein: CASTTNRVTEAFF
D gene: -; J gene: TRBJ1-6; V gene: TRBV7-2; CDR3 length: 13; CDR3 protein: CASSLVHNSPLHF
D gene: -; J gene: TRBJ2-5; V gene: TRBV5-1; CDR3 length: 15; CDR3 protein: CASSPDKGEEETQYF
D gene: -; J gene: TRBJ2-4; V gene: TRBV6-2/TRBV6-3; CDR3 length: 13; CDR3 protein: CAAKGQPEDIQYF
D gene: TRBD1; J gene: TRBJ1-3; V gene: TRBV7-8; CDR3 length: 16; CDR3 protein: CASSIRDRVSGNTIYF
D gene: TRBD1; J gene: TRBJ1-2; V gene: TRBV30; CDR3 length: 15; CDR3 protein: CAWTLQGARVYGYTF
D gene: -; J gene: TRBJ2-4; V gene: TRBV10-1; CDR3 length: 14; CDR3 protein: CASSESQAGNIKYF
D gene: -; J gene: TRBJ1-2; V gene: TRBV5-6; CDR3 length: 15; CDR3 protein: CASSLLQGLGYGYTF
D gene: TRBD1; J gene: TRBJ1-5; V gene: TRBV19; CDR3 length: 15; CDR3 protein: CASKGTAYSNQPQHF
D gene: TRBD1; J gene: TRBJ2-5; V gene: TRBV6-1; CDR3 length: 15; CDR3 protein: CASSPGQGSPETQYF
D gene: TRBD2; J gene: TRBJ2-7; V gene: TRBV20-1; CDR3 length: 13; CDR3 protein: CSARDGLAGTQYF
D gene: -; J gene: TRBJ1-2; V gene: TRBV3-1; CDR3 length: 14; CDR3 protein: CASSPRVGYYGYTF
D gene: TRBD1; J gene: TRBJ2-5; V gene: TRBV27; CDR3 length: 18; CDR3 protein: CASSLRVRQGADQETQYF
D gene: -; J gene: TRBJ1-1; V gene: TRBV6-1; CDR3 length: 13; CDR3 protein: CASSRNPGFEAFF
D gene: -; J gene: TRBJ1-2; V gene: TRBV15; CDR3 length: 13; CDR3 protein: CATSSVQEDGYTF
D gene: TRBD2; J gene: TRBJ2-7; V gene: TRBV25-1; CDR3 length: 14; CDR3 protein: CASSASGGSYEQYF
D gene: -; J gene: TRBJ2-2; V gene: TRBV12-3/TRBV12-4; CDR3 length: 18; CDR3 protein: CANPSPVSGLSDTGELFF
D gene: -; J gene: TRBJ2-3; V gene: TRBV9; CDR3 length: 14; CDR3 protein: CASSTRDFTDTQYF
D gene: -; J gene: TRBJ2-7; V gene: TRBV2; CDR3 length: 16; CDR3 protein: CASSEALRQAAYEQYF
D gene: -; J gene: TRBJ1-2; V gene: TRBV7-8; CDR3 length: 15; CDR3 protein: CASSLGGSTVYGYTF